The 5 T cell receptor beta chains below come from one sample, sequenced in a study of shared clonotypes between healthy human individuals. Clones were read by immunoSEQ multiplex PCR, and TCRdb kept only the in-frame ones, dropping some. This table holds roughly 2.4 million clones, approximately 96% found once. Sequencing was carried out using naive CD4+ T cells sorted from blood. Subset indicated: CD45RA+ positively selected. These receptor sequences come from a man in his late teens or twenties in good health.

This clone came up once. The V gene is TRBV2, the J gene TRBJ2-2; D gene uncertain. The ends were cut back, 6 bases at V and 3 bases at J, with 11 bases in the middle. Per germline, CDR1 SNHLY and CDR2 FYNNEI. The CDR3 sequence is 14 residues long. The CDR3 nucleotides read TGTGCCAGCAGCTCCGGGCCGTACACCGGGGAGCTGTTTTTT. Its protein product is CASSSGPYTGELFF.

The rearrangement uses TRBV9 and TRBJ1-4, with 9 bases fitting TRBD1. V shed 4 bases and J 6 bases; nucleotides not matched to a gene: 4. The germline V gene has CDR1 SGDLS and CDR2 YYNGEE. The CDR3 is 14 residues long. The CDR3 spells CASSRDRVDEKLFF. The CDR3 bases are TGTGCCAGCAGCCGGGACAGGGTCGATGAAAAACTGTTTTTT.

A remark on this clone: Other DNA sequences in this sample translate to the same CDR3. The V and J genes are TRBV29-1 and TRBJ1-1, with D possibly TRBD1 on 5 matching bases. Trimming shortened V by 5 bases and J by 1 base, and 8 bases separated the two germline ends. The CDR3 covers 12 residues. CDR1 SQVTM and CDR2 ANQGSEA come from the germline V gene. The CDR3 DNA sequence: TGCAGCGTTTCAGACAGGAACACTGAAGCTTTCTTT. Translating gives CSVSDRNTEAFF.

This clone was seen a handful of times. The chain couples TRBV9 to TRBJ2-3, with TRBD2 matching 11 bases. CDR3 length equals 19 residues. Germline V gene lookup returns CDR1 SGDLS and CDR2 YYNGEE. The trim removed 2 bases at V and 0 bases at J, leaving 11 bases unmatched. The CDR3 nucleotides are TGTGCCAGCAGCGTCCCTACTAGCGGGAGTTCCACTAGCACAGATACGCAGTATTTT. It is translated as CASSVPTSGSSTSTDTQYF.

This chain links TRBV10-3 with TRBJ1-1; no firm D call. CDR3 size: 14 residues. Trimming pared 2 bases from V and 0 bases from J, leaving 7 bases between. The V gene's germline CDR1 is ENHRY and CDR2 SYGVKD. CDR3: CAISEGGMNTEAFF. CDR3 bases: TGTGCCATCAGTGAGGGAGGGATGAACACTGAAGCTTTCTTT.